This section outlines one TCR beta chain sequence together with its context. What it recognizes is unknown. This CDR3 is 15 amino acids long. The germline CDR1 and CDR2 sequences are SGHAT and FQNNGV. The germline V and J ends were trimmed by 1 base and 7 bases, with 14 bases remaining between them. The source of the sample is a study of PD-L1 blockade in urothelial cancer. Study-wide findings and caveats: Expansion of tumor-associated blood clones at 3 weeks was greater in durable-benefit patients.

Regarding time point: peripheral blood 6 weeks after treatment start. TCRdb's copy holds only in-frame clones and misses some; the assay was immunoSEQ multiplex PCR. Here the sample spans some 75,000 clones, around 90% being singletons. V usage is TRBV11-2 and J usage is TRBJ2-1, with D possibly matching TRBD2 (6 bases). This material consisted of PBMCs, taken around atezolizumab (anti-PD-L1) treatment. This sequence was found in a woman aged 80 or over with urothelial cancer. The CDR3: CASSLGRTTGNEQFF. DNA of the CDR3: TGTGCCAGCAGCTTAGGCCGGACTACTGGGAATGAGCAGTTCTTC. Full variable domain (outside the CDR3, taken from reference TRBV11-2 and TRBJ2-1): EAGVAQSPRYKIIEKRQSVAFWCNPISGHATLYWYQQILGQGPKLLIQFQNNGVVDDSQLPKDRFSAERLKGVDSTLKIQPAKLEDSAVYLCASSLGRTTGNEQFFGPGTRLTVL.